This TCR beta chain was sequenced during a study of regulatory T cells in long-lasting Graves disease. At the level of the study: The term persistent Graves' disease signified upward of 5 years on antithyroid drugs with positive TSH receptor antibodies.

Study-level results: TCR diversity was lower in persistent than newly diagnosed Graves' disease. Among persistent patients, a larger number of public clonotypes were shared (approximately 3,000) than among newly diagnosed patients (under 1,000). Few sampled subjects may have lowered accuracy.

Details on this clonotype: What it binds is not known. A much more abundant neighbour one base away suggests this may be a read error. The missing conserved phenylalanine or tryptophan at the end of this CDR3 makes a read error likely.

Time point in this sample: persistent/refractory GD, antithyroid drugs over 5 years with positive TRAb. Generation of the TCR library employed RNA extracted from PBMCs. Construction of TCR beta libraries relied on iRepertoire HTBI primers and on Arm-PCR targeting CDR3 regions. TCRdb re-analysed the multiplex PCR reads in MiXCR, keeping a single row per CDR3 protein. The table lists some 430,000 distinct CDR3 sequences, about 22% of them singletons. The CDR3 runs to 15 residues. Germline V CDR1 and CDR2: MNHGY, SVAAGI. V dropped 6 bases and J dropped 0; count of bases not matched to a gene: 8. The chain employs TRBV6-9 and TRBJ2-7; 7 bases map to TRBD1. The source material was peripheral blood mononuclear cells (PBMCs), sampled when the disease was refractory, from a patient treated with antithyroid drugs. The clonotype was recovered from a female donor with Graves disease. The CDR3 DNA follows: TGTGCCAGCAGGAGGGGGCCTGGGCCCTCCTACGAGCAGTACTGC. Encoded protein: CASRRGPGPSYEQYC.